This TCR beta chain was identified during a study of blood T cell repertoires in COVID-19. Study-wide background: The United States, Italy and Spain were the sources of the acute and convalescent COVID-19 samples. T cells, B-cell-depleted T cells, or PBMCs supplied cDNA or gDNA.

In germline, CDR1 is SGDLS, CDR2 YYNGEE. The CDR3 is made up of 14 amino acids. Trimming removed 3 bases at V and 8 bases at J, with 15 bases between. This clone was seen a handful of times. The authors' processing: It was from reference gene primer amplification that nucleated cell counts were estimated. Clones were sequenced by immunoSEQ multiplex PCR, and TCRdb holds only the in-frame ones, with some missing. V and J calls plus clone size are reproduced from that table; the DNA served to infer D and trimming. Among hundreds of thousands of clones listed, roughly three quarters were seen once. The specimen sequenced was peripheral blood. The origin of this receptor is a middle-aged woman with active or convalescent COVID-19. The chain uses TRBV9 and TRBJ1-3; possibly TRBD1 for D (6 bases). As DNA, the CDR3 is TGTGCCAGCAGCGCCTCACAGGGAGTGGACACCATATATTTT. Its protein is CASSASQGVDTIYF.